Below, one T cell receptor (beta chain) is given with its context. Profiled with immunoSEQ multiplex PCR; TCRdb holds only in-frame clones, not every one. This sample has 300,000 to 350,000 clones; roughly 87% occur once, and the top ten carry just over 9.5%. V was trimmed by 5 bases and J by 0 bases, leaving 15 bases between them. The CDR3 covers 16 residues. Per the germline V gene, CDR1 is SEHNR and CDR2 is FQNEAQ (reference sequence). This sample was taken from a study of blood T cell repertoires in COVID-19. Study at large: Samples taken during acute and convalescent COVID-19 were collected in the United States, Italy and Spain. T cells, B-cell-depleted T cells, or PBMCs supplied cDNA or gDNA.

Patients in Seattle were enrolled during active infection, then followed longitudinally. The chain has TRBV7-9 and TRBJ2-3; D not resolved. The receptor comes from a young man with COVID-19, enrolled during active disease. The specimen was peripheral blood. The CDR3 loop is CASSPRIGGSTDTQYF. The CDR3 nucleotides read TGTGCCAGCAGCCCCCGTATTGGCGGTAGCACAGATACGCAGTATTTT.